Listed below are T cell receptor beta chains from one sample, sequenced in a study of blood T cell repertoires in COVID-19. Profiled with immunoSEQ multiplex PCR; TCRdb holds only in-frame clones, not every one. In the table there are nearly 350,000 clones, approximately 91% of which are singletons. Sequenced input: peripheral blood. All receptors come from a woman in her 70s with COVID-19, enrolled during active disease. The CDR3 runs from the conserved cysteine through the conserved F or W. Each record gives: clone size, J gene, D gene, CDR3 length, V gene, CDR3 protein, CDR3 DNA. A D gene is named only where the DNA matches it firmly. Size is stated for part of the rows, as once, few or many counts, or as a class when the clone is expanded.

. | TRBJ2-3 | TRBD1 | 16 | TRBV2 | CASSPRGGQTPDTQYF | TGTGCCAGCAGTCCTCGTGGGGGACAGACACCAGATACGCAGTATTTT
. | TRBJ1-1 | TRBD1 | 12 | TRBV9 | CASSGDRGEAFF | TGTGCCAGCAGCGGGGACAGGGGGGAAGCTTTCTTT
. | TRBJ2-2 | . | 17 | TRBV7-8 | CASSPRPRGEGTGELFF | TGTGCCAGCAGCCCACGACCTAGGGGGGAGGGAACCGGGGAGCTGTTTTTT
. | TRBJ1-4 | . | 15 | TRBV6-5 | CASSYEGATNEKLFF | TGTGCCAGCAGTTACGAGGGTGCAACTAATGAAAAACTGTTTTTT
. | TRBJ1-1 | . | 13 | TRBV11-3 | CASSLSRKTEAFF | TGTGCCAGCAGCTTATCGCGGAAGACTGAAGCTTTCTTT
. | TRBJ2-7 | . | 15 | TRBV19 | CASSQAEDSSYEQYF | TGTGCCAGTAGCCAGGCGGAGGATAGCTCCTACGAGCAGTACTTC
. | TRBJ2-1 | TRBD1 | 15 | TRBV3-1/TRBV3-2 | CASTATTGGRNEQFF | TGTGCCAGCACCGCGACGACAGGGGGCAGGAATGAGCAGTTCTTC
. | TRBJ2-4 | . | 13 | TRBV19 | CASSHPTSTIQYF | TGTGCCAGTAGCCATCCTACTAGCACCATTCAGTACTTC
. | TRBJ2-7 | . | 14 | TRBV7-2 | CASSFQQASYEQYF | TGTGCCAGCAGCTTCCAGCAGGCCTCCTACGAGCAGTACTTC
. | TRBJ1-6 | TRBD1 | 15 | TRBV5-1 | CASSLLSRGDSPLHF | TGCGCCAGCAGCTTGTTGAGCAGGGGGGATTCACCCCTCCACTTT
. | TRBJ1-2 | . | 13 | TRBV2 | CASHGGRSYGYTF | TGTGCCAGCCATGGTGGCAGGTCCTATGGCTACACCTTC
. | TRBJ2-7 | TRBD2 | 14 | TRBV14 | CASSQVAGGLEQYF | TGTGCCAGCAGCCAAGTAGCGGGGGGACTCGAGCAGTACTTC
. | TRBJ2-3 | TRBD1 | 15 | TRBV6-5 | CASIHATGGVDTQYF | TGTGCCAGCATCCACGCGACAGGGGGCGTAGATACGCAGTATTTT
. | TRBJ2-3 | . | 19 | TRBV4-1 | CASSQVEVWGDPGRDTQYF | TGCGCCAGCAGCCAAGTGGAAGTTTGGGGGGATCCGGGGAGAGATACGCAGTATTTT
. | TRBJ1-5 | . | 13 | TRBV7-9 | CASSSNSNQPQHF | TGTGCCAGCAGCTCAAATAGCAATCAGCCCCAGCATTTT
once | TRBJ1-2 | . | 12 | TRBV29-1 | CSVELQGYGYTF | TGCAGCGTTGAACTACAGGGCTATGGCTACACCTTC
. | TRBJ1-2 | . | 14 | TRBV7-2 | CASSLTGGNYGYTF | TGTGCCAGCAGCTTAACCGGGGGAAACTATGGCTACACCTTC
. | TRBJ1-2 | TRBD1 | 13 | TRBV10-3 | CAIRGTDNYGYTF | TGTGCCATCAGGGGGACAGATAACTATGGCTACACCTTC
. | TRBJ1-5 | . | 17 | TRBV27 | CASALQMTTGGGQPQHF | TGTGCCAGCGCGTTACAAATGACCACGGGGGGCGGTCAGCCCCAGCATTTT
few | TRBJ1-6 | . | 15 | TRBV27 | CASSFLGGGDSPLHF | TGTGCCAGCAGTTTCTTGGGAGGGGGGGATTCACCCCTCCACTTT